The 5 T cell receptor beta chains below all came from one sample that was sequenced in a study of blood T cell repertoires in COVID-19. Assay: immunoSEQ multiplex PCR; the TCRdb copy retains only in-frame clones and omits some. This sample carries roughly 76,000 clones, roughly 84% of them seen once, and the ten largest clones take roughly 10%. The sequenced sample consisted of peripheral blood. The receptors here all came from a woman younger than 30 with acute or convalescent COVID-19.

This rearrangement joins TRBV6-2 or TRBV6-3 to TRBJ2-4; maybe TRBD1 (6 bases). The CDR3 consists of 18 residues. Germline loops: CDR1 MNHEY, CDR2 SVGEGT. Trimming cost V 5 bases and J 0 bases, with 20 bases left between them. CDR3 nucleotide sequence: TGTGCCAGCAGTAGCACCCCGGACAGATCCCTAGCCAAAAACATTCAGTACTTC. It yields the protein CASSSTPDRSLAKNIQYF.

The CDR3 nucleotides are TGTGCCAGCCGGACAGACCTTTTGATCGGGGAGCTGTTTTTT. Translated: CASRTDLLIGELFF. The chain couples TRBV27 to TRBJ2-2, with D possibly being TRBD1 (6 bases). The length of the CDR3 is 14 residues. Germline-derived CDR1 and CDR2 are MNHEY and SMNVEV (reference sequence). The V end was cut by 8 bases, the J end by 7 bases, with 17 bases between.

The chain recombines TRBV28 with TRBJ1-1; D uncertain. V shed 1 base and J shed 3 bases, with 12 bases lying between them. Germline V gene data show CDR1 as MDHEN and CDR2 as SYDVKM. CDR3 length: 15 amino acids. The CDR3: CASSLFRGRYTEAFF. CDR3 sequence (DNA): TGTGCCAGCAGTTTATTCCGCGGAAGATACACTGAAGCTTTCTTT. Variable domain in full (rest from reference TRBV28 and TRBJ1-1): DVKVTQSSRYLVKRTGEKVFLECVQDMDHENMFWYRQDPGLGLRLIYFSYDVKMKEKGDIPEGYSVSREKKERFSLILESASTNQTSMYLCASSLFRGRYTEAFFGQGTRLTVV.

The gene calls are TRBV28 and TRBJ1-6; D might be TRBD1 (6 bases). The V end lost 7 bases, the J end lost 0 bases, and 22 bases lay between the germline ends. Germline CDR1 and CDR2: MDHEN and SYDVKM. This CDR3 comprises 19 residues. The CDR3 DNA sequence: TGTGCCAGCACTGCACCACAGGGACAAAGAAGCTCCTATAATTCACCCCTCCACTTT. It is translated as CASTAPQGQRSSYNSPLHF.

The genes are TRBV7-9 and TRBJ1-6, with 12 bases aligning to TRBD1. The CDR3 runs 16 residues. Germline V gene sequence: CDR1 SEHNR, CDR2 FQNEAQ (reference sequence). V dropped 1 base and J dropped 10; count of bases not matched to a gene: 5. The CDR3 DNA reads TGTGCCAGCAGCTTAGGGGACAGGGGGCAATTATCACCCCTCCACTTT. Protein sequence: CASSLGDRGQLSPLHF.